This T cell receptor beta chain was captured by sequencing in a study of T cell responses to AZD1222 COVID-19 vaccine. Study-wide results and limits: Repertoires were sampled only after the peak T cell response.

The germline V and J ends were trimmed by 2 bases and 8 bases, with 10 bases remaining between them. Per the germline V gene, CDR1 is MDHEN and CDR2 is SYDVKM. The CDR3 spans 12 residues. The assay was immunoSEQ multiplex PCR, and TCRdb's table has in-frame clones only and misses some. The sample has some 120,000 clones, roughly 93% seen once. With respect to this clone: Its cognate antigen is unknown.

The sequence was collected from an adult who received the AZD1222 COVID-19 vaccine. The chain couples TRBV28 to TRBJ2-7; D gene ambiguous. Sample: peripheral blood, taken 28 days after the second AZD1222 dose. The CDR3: CASSLRAHQQYF. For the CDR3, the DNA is TGTGCCAGCAGTTTAAGGGCCCACCAGCAGTACTTC.